This T cell receptor (beta chain) stems from a study of response to subunit inactivated influenza vaccine. Germline-derived CDR1 and CDR2 are SGDLS and YYNGEE. This CDR3 contains 14 residues. V was trimmed by 0 bases and J by 0 bases, leaving 7 bases between them. TCRdb re-called the RT-PCR reads through MiXCR, storing one row per CDR3 protein. The repertoire consists of roughly 500,000 distinct CDR3 sequences, with approximately 24% occurring once and the leading ten covering around 2.8%. This clonotype was detected a few times. These same records also appear under a second study, on T cells expressing NK-cell markers. This second report adds: As the method of synthesis, 5'RACE template switching with UMIs yielded TCR beta cDNA. HCMV seropositivity characterized most of the eight sequenced donors, and seronegativity one. In roughly 6 donors, dominant CD3+CD56+NKG2C+ clones formed roughly 1.0-7.5% of CD8+ cells.

The chain carries TRBV9 and TRBJ2-7; D remains unclear. The sequencing here drew on CD4+ T cells sorted from PBMCs, taken 12 days after vaccination. The clonotype was recovered from a middle-aged man who received an inactivated influenza vaccine. The CDR3 region has the DNA TGTGCCAGCAGCGTAGAGCCTAGCTCCTACGAGCAGTACTTC. It is translated as CASSVEPSSYEQYF.